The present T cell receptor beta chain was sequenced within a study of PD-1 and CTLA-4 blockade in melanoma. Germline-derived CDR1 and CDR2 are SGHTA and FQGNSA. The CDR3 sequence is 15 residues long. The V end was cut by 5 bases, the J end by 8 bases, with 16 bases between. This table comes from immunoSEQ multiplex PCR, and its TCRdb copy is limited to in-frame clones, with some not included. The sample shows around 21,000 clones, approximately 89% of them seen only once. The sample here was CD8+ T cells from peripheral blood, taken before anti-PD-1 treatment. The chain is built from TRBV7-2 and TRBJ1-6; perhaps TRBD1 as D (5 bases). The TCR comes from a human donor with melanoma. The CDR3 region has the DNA TGTGCCAGCAGCCCTCTTGTTGGGGCTTATTCACCCCTCCACTTT. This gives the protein CASSPLVGAYSPLHF.